In this sample, the clone carrying this T cell receptor (beta chain) turned up once. This record comes from a study of blood T cell repertoires in COVID-19. For the study at large: The origin of the acute and convalescent COVID-19 samples was the United States, Italy and Spain. Sources were T cells, B-cell-depleted T cells, or PBMCs; the material itself was cDNA or gDNA.

Per the original methods: Nucleated cell number was recorded as an estimate derived from reference gene primer amplification. The data were produced by immunoSEQ multiplex PCR, yet TCRdb's version contains in-frame clones alone and is incomplete. That table gives V, J and clone size, and the DNA gave D and trimming. Here the sample spans about 380,000 clones, around 90% being singletons. The CDR3 extends over 16 amino acids. Trimming cost V 3 bases and J 1 base; bases outside gene matches: 7. Germline V gene data show CDR1 as LNHDA and CDR2 as SQIVND (reference sequence). The TCR comes from a middle-aged man with acute or convalescent COVID-19. Sequencing was carried out using peripheral blood. The chain employs TRBV19 and TRBJ2-5, with 8 bases identical to TRBD1. CDR3 sequence (DNA): TGTGCCAGTAGTATGAATGGACAGGGAGTCCAAGAGACCCAGTACTTC. Its translation is CASSMNGQGVQETQYF. Filled out from reference TRBV19 and TRBJ2-5, the complete variable domain reads DGGITQSPKYLFRKEGQNVTLSCEQNLNHDAMYWYRQDPGQGLRLIYYSQIVNDFQKGDIAEGYSVSREKKESFPLTVTSAQKNPTAFYLCASSMNGQGVQETQYFGPGTRLLVL.